This T cell receptor (beta chain) stems from a study of blood T cells in healthy people across ages. Germline values: CDR1 ENHRY, CDR2 SYGVKD. The trim removed 2 bases at V and 7 bases at J, leaving 5 bases unmatched. The CDR3 is 14 amino acids. Combining a sample-barcoded 5' primer with a J-beta primer mix, a second PCR ran for about 6 to 11 cycles. Each TCR beta cDNA got a 12-nucleotide random molecular identifier. TCRdb used MiXCR to reprocess the 5' RACE reads, holding one entry per CDR3 protein. The sample yields 800,000 to 1,000,000 distinct CDR3 sequences, under 50% seen once. The sample was blood. V and J are TRBV10-3 and TRBJ1-5, with TRBD1 identical over 7 bases. The TCR sequence derives from a man aged 30-40 years in good health. The CDR3 region has the DNA TGTGCCATCAGTGAGGACAGGGTCCGACAGCCCCAGCATTTT. Translated: CAISEDRVRQPQHF.